This T cell receptor beta chain came from a study of blood T cell repertoires in COVID-19. The wider study: Italy, Spain and the United States were the sources of the convalescent and acute COVID-19 samples. In each case, the material was cDNA or gDNA derived from T cells, B-cell-depleted T cells, or PBMCs.

CDR1 and CDR2 (germline): SNHLY, FYNNEI. V lost 6 bases and J lost 6; bases outside the gene matches: 3. The CDR3 runs to 13 residues. How the authors handled the data: Reference gene primer amplification gave nucleated cell count estimates. Method: immunoSEQ multiplex PCR; TCRdb's copy keeps in-frame clones and lacks some. V, J and clone size reflect that table, while D and trimming were determined from the DNA. The data hold about 100,000 clones, with around 88% observed a single time. The sequenced sample consisted of peripheral blood. This TCR came from a human donor in a cohort sampled during active COVID-19. This sequence joins TRBV2 and TRBJ1-2; TRBD1 agrees at 11 bases. The CDR3 loop is CASSGTGGDGYTF. CDR3 sequence (DNA): TGTGCCAGCAGCGGGACAGGGGGTGATGGCTACACCTTC.